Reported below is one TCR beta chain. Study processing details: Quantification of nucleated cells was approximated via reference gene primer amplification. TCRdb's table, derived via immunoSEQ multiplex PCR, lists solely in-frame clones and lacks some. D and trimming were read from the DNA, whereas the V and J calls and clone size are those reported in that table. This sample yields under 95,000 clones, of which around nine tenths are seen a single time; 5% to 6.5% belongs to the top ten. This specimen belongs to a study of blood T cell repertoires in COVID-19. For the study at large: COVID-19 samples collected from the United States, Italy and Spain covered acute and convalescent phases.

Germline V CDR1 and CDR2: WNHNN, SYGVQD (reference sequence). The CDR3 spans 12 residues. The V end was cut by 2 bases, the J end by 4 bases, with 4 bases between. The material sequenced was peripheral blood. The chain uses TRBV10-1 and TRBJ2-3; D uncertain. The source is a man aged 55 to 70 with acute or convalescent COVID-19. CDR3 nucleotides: TGCGCCAGCAGTGAGCCTCCAGATACGCAGTATTTT. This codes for CASSEPPDTQYF.